Below, one TCR beta chain is given with its context. This specimen comes from a study of Graves' ophthalmopathy and Graves' hyperthyroidism. The CDR3 length is 12 residues. V shed 4 bases and J shed 7 bases, with 11 bases lying between them. CDR1 and CDR2 from the germline V gene are SGHDT and YYEEEE. TCR beta CDR3 regions were amplified from RNA transcripts. Investigators did first-round RT-PCR with HTBI primers, then second-round multiplex PCR. TCRdb reprocessed the multiplex PCR reads via MiXCR and lists one record per CDR3 protein. Among about 700,000 distinct CDR3 sequences listed, roughly two fifths were seen once. Ophthalmopathy donors showed moderate-to-severe activity, CAS ≥3, NOSPECS ≥4 and a duration under 3 months. Sampling around 9.8 ml of fresh peripheral blood provided the PBMCs.

This sequence originates from an adult man with Graves' ophthalmopathy. Sequencing input: peripheral blood. The chain uses TRBV5-6 and TRBJ1-1; D not resolved. The CDR3 sequence is CASSVDRIEAFF. CDR3 nucleotide sequence: TGTGCCAGCAGCGTAGATCGAATTGAAGCTTTCTTT.